Shown below are 20 T cell receptor beta chains from a single sample sequenced in a study of blood T cell repertoires in COVID-19 (dated by TCRdb to 2020 to 2021). Library prep was done by the immunoSEQ multiplex PCR assay. The source is immuneACCESS, and TCRdb retained only in-frame sequences with V and J called. Part of the clones is not carried over; for the studies checked, unresolved V genes explain less than half of this, and the remainder is unexplained. This sample is represented by approximately 240,000 clones; around 84% of them were singletons. The top ten hold 4% to 6% of the sample. Sequencing input: peripheral blood. These receptors were taken from a woman aged 55-75 years who had recovered from COVID-19.

The J gene is TRBJ2-3, the V gene TRBV11-2; 7 bases are a match to TRBD1. Germline CDR1 is SGHAT and CDR2 is FQNNGV. The CDR3 is 18 residues long. Trimming cost V 1 base and J 2 bases; bases outside gene matches: 12. The CDR3 DNA follows: TGTGCCAGCAGCTTAGTGGAGACAGGGACACCGGACACAGATACGCAGTATTTT. Translation gives CASSLVETGTPDTDTQYF. Full variable domain (outside the CDR3, taken from reference TRBV11-2 and TRBJ2-3): EAGVAQSPRYKIIEKRQSVAFWCNPISGHATLYWYQQILGQGPKLLIQFQNNGVVDDSQLPKDRFSAERLKGVDSTLKIQPAKLEDSAVYLCASSLVETGTPDTDTQYFGPGTRLTVL.

The CDR3 DNA is TGTGCCAGCAGTTCCTACAGGGGAGGAGGCACTGAAGCTTTCTTT. Protein: CASSSYRGGGTEAFF. The chain links TRBV6-5 to TRBJ1-1; 7 bases align to TRBD1. Losses at the gene ends were 4 bases for V and 4 bases for J; bases not matched to a gene: 9. The germline V gene encodes CDR1 MNHEY and CDR2 SVGAGI. The CDR3 loop spans 15 amino acids.

This clone showed up just a few times. The V call is TRBV6-5, the J call TRBJ1-5, with 7 bases lining up with TRBD1. This CDR3 is 15 amino acids long. Germline V gene data show CDR1 as MNHEY and CDR2 as SVGAGI. Losses at the gene ends were 7 bases for V and 1 base for J; bases not matched to a gene: 7. The DNA for the CDR3 is TGTGCCAGCAAACGCAAGGGACAGAGCAATCAGCCCCAGCATTTT. It codes for CASKRKGQSNQPQHF.

This chain joins TRBV29-1 and TRBJ2-2, with TRBD2 matching over 8 bases. CDR1 is SQVTM, CDR2 ANQGSEA, per germline. With 5 bases clipped from V and 4 bases from J, the junction kept 9 bases outside the gene matches. The CDR3 loop spans 15 amino acids. CDR3 protein: CSVYTRGAGTGELFF. The CDR3 nucleotides are TGCAGCGTTTATACGCGGGGGGCGGGCACCGGGGAGCTGTTTTTT.

The V gene is TRBV10-3, the J gene TRBJ1-1; no reliable D call. The CDR3 runs to 13 residues. The V gene lost 6 bases and the J gene lost 1 base, with 9 bases spanning the gap. Germline lookup yields CDR1 ENHRY and CDR2 SYGVKD. This CDR3 reads CAISPTQNTEAFF. The CDR3 nucleotides are TGTGCCATCAGCCCCACACAGAACACTGAAGCTTTCTTT.

The J gene is TRBJ2-7, the V gene TRBV19; 7 positions agree with TRBD1. After removal of 3 bases from V and 6 bases from J, the junction contained 11 bases not matched to a gene. Germline CDR1 and CDR2: LNHDA and SQIVND (reference sequence). The CDR3 extends over 15 amino acids. The CDR3 bases are TGTGCCAGTAGTATGAGCCAGGGACAGATAATCGAGCAGTACTTC. The encoded protein is CASSMSQGQIIEQYF.

This clone was found once. The chain has TRBV13 and TRBJ1-2, with 9 bases identical to TRBD1. V lost 4 bases and J lost 6; bases outside the gene matches: 0. The CDR3 loop spans 12 amino acids. Germline CDR1 PRHDT, CDR2 FYEKMQ (reference sequence). DNA for the CDR3: TGTGCCAGCAGCTGGACAGGGGATGGCTACACCTTC. Translation gives CASSWTGDGYTF. The whole variable domain, filled in from reference TRBV13 and TRBJ1-2, reads AAGVIQSPRHLIKEKRETATLKCYPIPRHDTVYWYQQGPGQDPQFLISFYEKMQSDKGSIPDRFSAQQFSDYHSELNMSSLELGDSALYFCASSWTGDGYTFGSGTRLTVV.

V gene TRBV9 combines with J gene TRBJ2-3, with D unresolved. V lost 3 bases, J lost 1 base, and 15 bases lay in between. This CDR3 spans 16 amino acids. Germline lookup yields CDR1 SGDLS and CDR2 YYNGEE. The CDR3 is CASSAPVPEGTDTQYF. The CDR3 coding sequence is TGTGCCAGCAGCGCCCCGGTCCCTGAGGGCACAGATACGCAGTATTTT.

The rearrangement uses TRBV19 and TRBJ1-5, with D tentatively TRBD1 (6 bases). Between the trimmed V and J ends, which lost 3 bases and 2 bases, there was a span of 14 bases. This CDR3 spans 16 amino acids. The germline V gene has CDR1 LNHDA and CDR2 SQIVND (reference sequence). CDR3 nucleotide sequence: TGTGCCAGTAGTATCAACTCAGGGGTTGGCAATCAGCCCCAGCATTTT. This gives the protein CASSINSGVGNQPQHF.

Regarding this clone: The junction and the germline gene differ at one end; a read error may be behind it. The chain links TRBV7-7 to TRBJ2-2; D is ambiguous. This CDR3 contains 13 residues. Germline V lookup: CDR1 SSHAT, CDR2 FNYEAQ (reference sequence). CDR3 loop: CASSLSGTGELFF. The CDR3 region has the DNA TGTGCTAGCAGCTTGAGTGGTACCGGGGAGCTGTTTTTT.

The chain carries TRBV6-5 and TRBJ2-5; 10 bases line up with TRBD2. The CDR3 has 13 residues. CDR1 and CDR2 from the germline V gene are MNHEY and SVGAGI. This CDR3 reads CSSRLAGVETQYF. The CDR3 region has the DNA TGTTCAAGCAGGCTAGCGGGGGTAGAGACCCAGTACTTC.

The V call is TRBV7-8, the J call TRBJ2-3; 10 bases are a match to TRBD2. This CDR3 has 14 residues. V dropped 2 bases and J dropped 6; count of bases not matched to a gene: 2. Per germline, CDR1 SGHVS and CDR2 FQNEAQ. The CDR3: CASSLTAGGDTQYF. The CDR3 DNA follows: TGTGCCAGCAGCTTAACAGCGGGGGGGGATACGCAGTATTTT.

This chain uses TRBV10-3 with TRBJ2-2; 7 nucleotides align to TRBD2. Trimming at V came to 6 bases and at J to 4 bases, leaving 8 bases not matched to a gene. The CDR3 has 15 residues. Germline-derived CDR1 and CDR2 are ENHRY and SYGVKD. In nucleotides, the CDR3 is TGTGCCATCAGATCCCCTAGCGGAAGCACCGGGGAGCTGTTTTTT. Amino acids: CAIRSPSGSTGELFF.

This clone came up once. V is TRBV4-3 and J is TRBJ2-7; TRBD2 agrees at 7 bases. Germline CDR1 reads LGHNA; CDR2 reads YSLEER. This CDR3 is built from 13 residues. J was trimmed by 0 bases and V by 5 bases; bases with no gene match: 1. The CDR3 DNA follows: TGCGCCAGCAGCAGGGACTACTCCTACGAGCAGTACTTC. Protein product: CASSRDYSYEQYF.

The V call is TRBV11-3, the J call TRBJ1-1; D remains unclear. CDR3 length: 18 residues. Between the trimmed V and J ends, which lost 7 bases and 0 bases, there was a span of 24 bases. CDR1 and CDR2 from the germline V gene are SGHNT and YENEEA. The DNA for the CDR3 is TGTGCCAGCAACAATTGGGCCCAGCGGAGAATCATGAACACTGAAGCTTTCTTT. Its translation is CASNNWAQRRIMNTEAFF.

The chain recombines TRBV5-3 with TRBJ2-3, with TRBD2 matching over 7 bases. TRBV5-3 is an ORF for which the function is uncertain. The CDR3 has 14 amino acids. V trimming: 5 bases; J trimming: 2 bases; junction bases outside the gene matches: 5. The CDR3 loop is CARRRTSLTDTQYF. The CDR3 DNA reads as TGTGCCAGAAGACGGACTAGTCTCACAGATACGCAGTATTTT.

The J gene is TRBJ2-7, the V gene TRBV18; 9 bases map to TRBD2. Losses at the gene ends were 0 bases for V and 0 bases for J; bases not matched to a gene: 12. Germline V lookup: CDR1 KGHSH, CDR2 LQKENI. The CDR3 runs to 19 residues. The CDR3 loop reads CASSPPRLAAYKHSYEQYF. The CDR3 DNA reads as TGTGCCAGCTCACCACCGAGACTAGCGGCCTATAAACACTCCTACGAGCAGTACTTC.

This chain uses TRBV19 with TRBJ2-5; 10 bases agree with TRBD2. V was pared by 7 bases and J by 5 bases, with 7 bases of the junction left unmatched. This CDR3 is built from 14 residues. Germline V CDR1 and CDR2: LNHDA, SQIVND (reference sequence). In DNA, the CDR3 is TGTGCCAGTAACAGCGGGGGGGGTACGGAGACCCAGTACTTC. It codes for CASNSGGGTETQYF.

This clone occurred a few times. V is TRBV2 and J is TRBJ2-5; maybe TRBD1 (6 bases). V was clipped by 4 bases and J by 5 bases, with 14 bases between them. Looked up from germline, CDR1 is SNHLY and CDR2 is FYNNEI. This CDR3 is built from 14 residues. CDR3 coding DNA: TGTGCCAGCAGTGGGCAGGGGCTCCAGGAGACCCAGTACTTC. Translating it yields CASSGQGLQETQYF.

The gene calls are TRBV4-1 and TRBJ2-1, with TRBD1 identical over 7 bases. V dropped 0 bases and J dropped 7; count of bases not matched to a gene: 12. CDR1 is MGHRA and CDR2 is YSYEKL in the germline V gene. The CDR3 sequence is 17 residues long. The CDR3 DNA sequence: TGCGCCAGCAGCCAAGAGGGCCCGAGGACAGGAGCGAATGAGCAGTTCTTC. Translation gives CASSQEGPRTGANEQFF.